These 21 T cell receptor beta chains were all obtained from the same sample, sequenced in a study of cytomegalovirus exposure and HLA in healthy donors (dated by TCRdb to 2015 to 2018). The library was obtained by the immunoSEQ multiplex PCR assay. A mixture of 60 forward primers for TCR Vbeta segments and 13 reverse primers for TCR Jbeta segments was used in the multiplex PCR. Drawn from immuneACCESS, this table holds only the in-frame rearrangements with V and J called that TCRdb kept. Clones are partly lost; checked studies trace under half to an unresolved V gene and leave the rest unexplained. A total of fewer than 150,000 clones appear in this sample, roughly three quarters of them only once. In total, the top ten clones hold approximately 16% of the sample. Sequenced material: PBMCs. The receptors were gathered from a man aged 45-65 years in good health and CMV-seropositive.

J is TRBJ1-3 and V is TRBV5-1; possibly TRBD1 for D (6 bases). Germline values: CDR1 SGHRS, CDR2 YFSETQ. The CDR3 has 14 amino acids. V was clipped by 0 bases and J by 9 bases, with 13 bases between them. CDR3 nucleotide sequence: TGCGCCAGCAGCTTGGAGGGGGTCCGTAGCACCATATATTTT. It codes for CASSLEGVRSTIYF.

This chain uses TRBV5-1 with TRBJ2-5; 9 positions match TRBD2. CDR1 SGHRS and CDR2 YFSETQ come from the germline V gene. After removal of 0 bases from V and 5 bases from J, the junction contained 5 bases not matched to a gene. CDR3 size: 15 residues. The CDR3 DNA reads as TGCGCCAGCAGCTTGGTAGCGGGAGTAGGGGAGACCCAGTACTTC. This translates into CASSLVAGVGETQYF.

The CDR3 nucleotides read TGCAGCGCACCGGACAGGGGCCTGGGAACGAACACTGAAGCTTTCTTT. Protein: CSAPDRGLGTNTEAFF. The rearrangement joins TRBV29-1 to TRBJ1-1, with 9 positions matching TRBD1. With 7 bases clipped from V and 1 base from J, the junction kept 13 bases outside the gene matches. The CDR3 is 16 amino acids. The germline V gene has CDR1 SQVTM and CDR2 ANQGSEA. The whole variable domain, filled in from reference TRBV29-1 and TRBJ1-1, reads SAVISQKPSRDICQRGTSLTIQCQVDSQVTMMFWYRQQPGQSLTLIATANQGSEATYESGFVIDKFPISRPNLTFSTLTVSNMSPEDSSIYLCSAPDRGLGTNTEAFFGQGTRLTVV.

The chain recombines TRBV27 with TRBJ2-7; the match to TRBD2 covers 8 bases. Unmatched junction bases numbered 6, after V lost 2 bases and J lost 3 bases. Germline lookup yields CDR1 MNHEY and CDR2 SMNVEV (reference sequence). The CDR3 is 15 amino acids. The CDR3 region has the DNA TGTGCCAGCAGTTTAGGGTCCGGGAGGGTCTACGAGCAGTACTTC. Its translation: CASSLGSGRVYEQYF.

The CDR3 protein is CASSLRGGIYF. In nucleotides, the CDR3 is TGTGCCAGCAGCTTAAGGGGTGGCATATATTTT. V usage is TRBV7-2 and J usage is TRBJ1-3; D possibly corresponds to TRBD1 (5 bases). CDR3 length equals 11 residues. Per the germline V gene, CDR1 is SGHTA and CDR2 is FQGNSA. V was shortened by 2 bases and J by 12 bases, with 8 bases between the two germline ends.

This clone was detected only once. The V call is TRBV19, the J call TRBJ2-2; 11 nucleotides match TRBD2. V shed 7 bases, J shed 4 bases, and the junction held 14 bases outside the gene matches. Germline V gene lookup returns CDR1 LNHDA and CDR2 SQIVND (reference sequence). CDR3 size: 18 residues. This CDR3 reads CASINHPATSGVTGELFF. The CDR3 DNA reads as TGTGCCAGTATTAACCACCCCGCGACTAGCGGGGTCACCGGGGAGCTGTTTTTT.

The J gene is TRBJ2-1, the V gene TRBV6-1; TRBD2 might be the D (6 bases). CDR1 is MNHNS, CDR2 SASEGT, per germline. V was cut by 4 bases and J by 6 bases, with 16 bases left in between. This CDR3 spans 15 amino acids. CDR3 in amino acids: CASSALPHSGNEQFF. In DNA, the CDR3 is TGTGCCAGCAGTGCCCTCCCTCATAGCGGCAATGAGCAGTTCTTC.

The chain combines TRBV18 with TRBJ2-7, with TRBD2 matching 11 bases. Germline V gene sequence: CDR1 KGHSH, CDR2 LQKENI. The length of the CDR3 is 15 residues. Trimming took 2 bases from V and 6 from J; bases not matched to a gene: 6. The CDR3 DNA is TGTGCCAGCTCACCAACTAGCGGGAGTTTAGGCGAGCAGTACTTC. As protein: CASSPTSGSLGEQYF.

The rearrangement links TRBV11-2 to TRBJ2-1, with TRBD2 as a possible D gene (6 bases). Germline lookup yields CDR1 SGHAT and CDR2 FQNNGV. The V end was cut by 5 bases, the J end by 8 bases, with 10 bases between. There are 12 residues in the CDR3. Here the CDR3 reads CASSRTGDEQFF. The CDR3 DNA reads as TGTGCCAGCAGCCGGACGGGGGATGAGCAGTTCTTC.

The chain is built from TRBV5-4 and TRBJ2-1, with 16 bases aligning to TRBD2. The germline V gene encodes CDR1 SGHNT and CDR2 YYREEE (reference sequence). The CDR3 has 17 amino acids. V gave up 3 bases and J gave up 6 bases; unmatched junction bases: 6. The CDR3 DNA is TGTGCCAGCAGCTCCGGGACTAGCGGGAGGGAGGGCAATGAGCAGTTCTTC. Protein sequence: CASSSGTSGREGNEQFF.

The genes are TRBV2 and TRBJ2-5, with 11 bases lining up with TRBD2. V lost 0 bases to trimming and J lost 5 bases; unmatched junction nucleotides: 11. Germline V gene sequence: CDR1 SNHLY, CDR2 FYNNEI. The CDR3 consists of 18 residues. The CDR3 coding sequence is TGTGCCAGCAGTGAAGCGGGACTAGCGGCCCCCCGAATCGAGACCCAGTACTTC. Amino acids: CASSEAGLAAPRIETQYF.

The rearrangement links TRBV7-9 to TRBJ1-2; a weak D match, TRBD1 (5 bases). The CDR3 contains 12 residues. Trimming shortened V by 5 bases and J by 10 bases, and 14 bases separated the two germline ends. From germline, CDR1 is SEHNR and CDR2 FQNEAQ (reference sequence). CDR3 sequence reads: CASSPSRGVYTF. The CDR3 DNA reads TGTGCCAGCAGCCCCAGTAGGGGCGTCTACACCTTC. The variable domain in full, with the rest retrieved from reference TRBV7-9 and TRBJ1-2, is DTGVSQNPRHKITKRGQNVTFRCDPISEHNRLYWYRQTLGQGPEFLTYFQNEAQLEKSRLLSDRFSAERPKGSFSTLEIQRTEQGDSAMYLCASSPSRGVYTFGSGTRLTVV.

This clone was observed a handful of times. The V call is TRBV18, the J call TRBJ1-1; D gene uncertain. With 2 bases removed from V and 10 bases from J, the gap between germline ends came to 14 bases. The CDR3 loop spans 13 amino acids. CDR1 is KGHSH, CDR2 LQKENI, per germline. CDR3 nucleotide sequence: TGTGCCAGCTCACCATCCCCCGTAGATCGAGCTTTCTTT. Translation gives CASSPSPVDRAFF.

The chain combines TRBV21-1 with TRBJ1-2; the table's TRBD1 call for D was not verified on the DNA. TRBV21-1 is assigned pseudogene status. CDR3 length: 14 residues. The CDR3, as DNA: TGTGCCAGCAGCTCCAACAGGTTTAACTATGGCTACACCTTC. Protein: CASSSNRFNYGYTF.

This clone was seen a handful of times. CDR3 DNA sequence: TGCGCCACGGGGACAGCGGGGGCTAGCACAGATACGCAGTATTTT. Protein product: CATGTAGASTDTQYF. This chain uses TRBV5-1 with TRBJ2-3; possibly TRBD2 for D (8 bases). Germline V gives CDR1 SGHRS, CDR2 YFSETQ. The CDR3 is 15 amino acids. The ends were cut back, 9 bases at V and 0 bases at J, with 17 bases in the middle.

Here the CDR3 DNA reads TGTGCCAGCAGTCTACAGGGTTTAGCTAACTATGGCTACACCTTC. Translated: CASSLQGLANYGYTF. The V call is TRBV6-6, the J call TRBJ1-2; D possibly corresponds to TRBD1 (6 bases). Trimming removed 5 bases from V and 0 bases from J, with 13 bases in between. Germline V gives CDR1 MNHNY, CDR2 SVGAGI (reference sequence). There are 15 residues in the CDR3.

This clone was observed a few times. The chain combines TRBV7-9 with TRBJ2-5; 7 nucleotides align to TRBD1. Germline assignment: CDR1 SEHNR and CDR2 FQNEAQ (reference sequence). The J segment lost 5 bases and the V segment lost 8 bases, leaving 11 bases of the junction unmatched. CDR3 length: 14 amino acids. Here the CDR3 reads CASGQRGLWETQYF. In nucleotides, the CDR3 is TGTGCCAGCGGACAAAGGGGGCTATGGGAGACCCAGTACTTC.

The rearrangement links TRBV6-5 to TRBJ1-1, with D unresolved. This CDR3 comprises 14 residues. CDR1 MNHEY and CDR2 SVGAGI come from the germline V gene. Trimming removed 10 bases from V and 5 bases from J, with 20 bases in between. The CDR3 coding sequence is TGTGCCACCCTAACTCCGGGGAGTCGAACTGAAGCTTTCTTT. Translating it yields CATLTPGSRTEAFF.

This clone has a handful of counts. The rearrangement joins TRBV7-6 to TRBJ2-2; tentative D call: TRBD2 (6 bases). The length of the CDR3 is 18 residues. Per the germline V gene, CDR1 is SGHVS and CDR2 is FNYEAQ. Trimming stripped 1 base from V and 3 bases from J, with 18 bases between. CDR3 sequence: CASSLVFGREKDTGELFF. The CDR3 DNA reads TGTGCCAGCAGCTTAGTATTCGGCCGGGAGAAGGACACCGGGGAGCTGTTTTTT. The full variable domain, rest sourced from reference TRBV7-6 and TRBJ2-2, is GAGVSQSPRYKVTKRGQDVALRCDPISGHVSLYWYRQALGQGPEFLTYFNYEAQQDKSGLPNDRFSAERPEGSISTLTIQRTEQRDSAMYRCASSLVFGREKDTGELFFGEGSRLTVL.

The chain links TRBV2 to TRBJ1-6; 7 bases fit TRBD1. CDR3 length: 14 residues. Germline V gene data show CDR1 as SNHLY and CDR2 as FYNNEI. The junction had 11 bases not matched to a gene; V was cut back by 7 bases and J by 11 bases. The CDR3 loop is CASMKTGKSAPLHF. CDR3 coding DNA: TGTGCCAGCATGAAGACAGGGAAAAGTGCACCCCTCCACTTT.

This clone was detected once. A read error is likely, as this CDR3 ends without the conserved phenylalanine or tryptophan. This chain connects TRBV28 to TRBJ2-7; 11 bases are a match to TRBD2. Unmatched junction bases numbered 3, after V lost 3 bases and J lost 2 bases. CDR3 size: 15 residues. CDR1 and CDR2 from the germline V gene are MDHEN and SYDVKM. The CDR3 sequence: CASSLLAGGPYEQYL. The CDR3 DNA reads TGTGCCAGCAGTTTGTTAGCGGGAGGGCCCTACGAGCAGTACCTC.